This T cell receptor beta chain derives from a study of T cells in Graves' hyperthyroidism and ophthalmopathy. Findings and limits, study-wide: Blood also carried most thyroid clonotypes expanded above 0.001. A model built on 13 V-J features separated ophthalmopathy from stable hyperthyroidism.

Together with thyroid ultrasound, orbital computed tomography, serum thyroxine and TRAb, clinical symptoms were used for diagnoses. 10 ml fresh peripheral blood yielded the PBMCs. About this clonotype itself: Its antigen remains unknown.

Template material for amplifying TCR beta CDR3 regions consisted of RNA transcripts. Initially, a first-round RT-PCR of the TCR CDR3 employed the HTBI primer set. TCRdb analysed the multiplex PCR reads with MiXCR anew, one entry per CDR3 protein. The profile shows 96,000 or so distinct CDR3 sequences, 51% of them singletons. CDR3 length: 15 residues. From germline, CDR1 is SGHVS and CDR2 FNYEAQ. After removal of 5 bases from V and 4 bases from J, the junction contained 3 bases not matched to a gene. Sequencing input: blood. This sequence joins TRBV7-6 and TRBJ2-5; the match to TRBD2 covers 14 bases. The sequence was obtained from a woman aged 40 to 50 with Graves' hyperthyroidism. The CDR3 is CASSQTSGRGETQYF. CDR3 in DNA: TGTGCCAGCAGCCAGACTAGCGGGAGGGGAGAGACCCAGTACTTC.